This TCR beta chain came from a study of CD8+ T cells in alopecia areata. Study details: Tofacitinib exposure lasted 6 to 18 months, followed by 6 months off drug. Study results and caveats: A single nonresponder leaves the baseline CD8+ expansion link to response uncertain. Researchers report lesional scalp, most notably alopecia totalis/universalis, outstripped normal scalp in clonality.

From germline, CDR1 is SGHTA and CDR2 FQGNSA. This CDR3 has 11 amino acids. Deletions cut 5 bases from V and 8 bases from J, with 9 bases between. The treatment denotes: oral pan-JAK inhibitor, 5-10 mg twice daily. As part of sample collection, lesional scalp punch biopsies and peripheral blood were taken from alopecia areata patients. RNA extraction was followed by reverse transcription into cDNA, which acted as the sequencing template. Produced via immunoSEQ multiplex PCR; TCRdb's table is partial and in-frame only. The repertoire holds approximately 210,000 clones, with more than 60% as singletons. Of note for this clone: The antigen is unknown.

The sequence was collected from a human donor with alopecia areata. The rearrangement uses TRBV7-2 and TRBJ1-2, with unresolved D. Here the sequenced sample was CD4+ T cells sorted from blood, taken around week 44, from a patient treated with tofacitinib. CDR3: CASSPNQGYTF. In nucleotides, the CDR3 is TGTGCCAGCAGCCCCAATCAAGGCTACACCTTC.